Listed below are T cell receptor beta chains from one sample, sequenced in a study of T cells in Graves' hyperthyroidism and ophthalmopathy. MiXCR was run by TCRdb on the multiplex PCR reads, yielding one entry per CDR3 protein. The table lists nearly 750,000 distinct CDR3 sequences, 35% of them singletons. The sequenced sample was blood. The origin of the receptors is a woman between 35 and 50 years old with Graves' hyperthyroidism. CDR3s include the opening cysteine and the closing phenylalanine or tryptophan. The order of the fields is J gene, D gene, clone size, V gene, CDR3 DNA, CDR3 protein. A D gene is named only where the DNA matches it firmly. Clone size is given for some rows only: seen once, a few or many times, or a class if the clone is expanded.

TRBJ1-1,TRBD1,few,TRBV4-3,TGCGCCAGCAGCCAATCGACAGGGGGTGGAACTGAAGCTTTCTTT,CASSQSTGGGTEAFF
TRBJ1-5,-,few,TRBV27,TGTGCCACTCGACCCGGACAAATCAATCAGCCCCAGCATTTT,CATRPGQINQPQHF
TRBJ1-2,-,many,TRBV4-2,TGTGCCAGCAGCCAAGGGCCCTTACCTAACTATGGCTACACCTTC,CASSQGPLPNYGYTF
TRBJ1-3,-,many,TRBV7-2,TGTGCCAGCAGCTTAAAGGCTAATGGAAACACCATATATTTT,CASSLKANGNTIYF
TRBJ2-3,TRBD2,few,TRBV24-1,TGTGCCACCAGTGACGCCTTAGCGGGAGGGACAGATACGCAGTATTTT,CATSDALAGGTDTQYF
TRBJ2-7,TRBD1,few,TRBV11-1,TGTGCCAGCAGCCGTGCCCCGGACAGGGATTCCTACGAGCAGTACTTC,CASSRAPDRDSYEQYF
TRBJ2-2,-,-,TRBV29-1,TGCAGCCTGACCGGGACGAACACCGGGGAGCTGTTTTTT,CSLTGTNTGELFF
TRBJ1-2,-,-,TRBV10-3,TGTGCCATCAGTCACGGCCAGGGCTGGGAAAACTATGGCTACACCTTC,CAISHGQGWENYGYTF
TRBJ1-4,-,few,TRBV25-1,TGTGCCAGCAGTGCTAGGGGGACGGTCGATTCCGAAAAACTGTTTTTT,CASSARGTVDSEKLFF
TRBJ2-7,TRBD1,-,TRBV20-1,TGCAGTGCTAGACCCGGGACAGGGACGGCCTACGAGCAGTACTTC,CSARPGTGTAYEQYF
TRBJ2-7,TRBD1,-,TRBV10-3,TGTGCCATCAGACCGGGACAGGGGTCCTACGAGCAGTACTTC,CAIRPGQGSYEQYF
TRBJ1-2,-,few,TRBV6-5,TGTGCCAGCAGTTACGGGACCGACAATGGCTACACCTTC,CASSYGTDNGYTF
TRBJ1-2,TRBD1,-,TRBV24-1,TGTGCCACCAGTGAGACAGGGGGGAATGGCTACACCTTC,CATSETGGNGYTF
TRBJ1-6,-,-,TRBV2,TGTGCCAGCAGTGGGCAGGGAGGAGGTAATTCACCCCTCCACTTT,CASSGQGGGNSPLHF
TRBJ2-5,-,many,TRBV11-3,TGTGCCAGCACCCCCGATCGCATACAAGAGACCCAGTACTTC,CASTPDRIQETQYF
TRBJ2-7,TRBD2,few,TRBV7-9,TGTGCCAGCAGCTCACCTAGCGGGGGCCCAGGGTACGAGCAGTACTTC,CASSSPSGGPGYEQYF
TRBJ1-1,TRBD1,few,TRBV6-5,TGTGCCAGCAGTTCCGCCCGGGCCGGGACAGGTCTGAACACTGAAGCTTTCTTT,CASSSARAGTGLNTEAFF
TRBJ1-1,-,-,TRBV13,TGTGCCAGCAGCTTAAGTGGATATGGGGGGACTGAAGCTTTCTTT,CASSLSGYGGTEAFF
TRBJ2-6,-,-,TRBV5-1,TGCGCCAGCAGCTTGGGGGGTGCCTGGTCTGGGGCCAACGTCCTGACTTTC,CASSLGGAWSGANVLTF
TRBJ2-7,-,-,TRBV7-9,TGTGCCAGCAGTGAGCTTGCAGTAGACTACGAGCAGTACTTC,CASSELAVDYEQYF
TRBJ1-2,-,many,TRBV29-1,TGCAGCGTTGCCACAGGTCCCCGTGGCTATGGCTACACCTTC,CSVATGPRGYGYTF
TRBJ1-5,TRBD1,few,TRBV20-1,TGCAGTGCTCCCTCGACAGGGGGATGGAATCAGCCCCAGCATTTT,CSAPSTGGWNQPQHF
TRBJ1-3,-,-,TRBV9,TGTGCCAGCAGCCCGGGACTCTTTTCTGGAAACACCATATATTTT,CASSPGLFSGNTIYF
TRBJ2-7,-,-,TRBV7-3,TGTGCCAGCAGCTACCGGGGAGCCTTAGGGGGATTGTCCTACGAGCAGTACTTC,CASSYRGALGGLSYEQYF
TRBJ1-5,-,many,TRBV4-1,TGCGCCAGCAGCCCAAATGTGGACAGTAACCAGCCCCAGCATTTT,CASSPNVDSNQPQHF
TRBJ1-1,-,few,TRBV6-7,TGTGCCAACCCGACAGAGAACACTGAAGCTTTCTTT,CANPTENTEAFF
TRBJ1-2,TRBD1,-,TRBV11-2,TGTGCCAGCAGCCCAAGCCAGGGGGGGGCAGGCTATGGCTACACCTTC,CASSPSQGGAGYGYTF
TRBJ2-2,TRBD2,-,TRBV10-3,TGTGCCACGGGGACTAGCACCGGGGAGCTGTTTTTT,CATGTSTGELFF
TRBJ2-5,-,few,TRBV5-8,TGTGCCAGCAGCTTGCTCGGACAGACGTACCAAGAGACCCAGTACTTC,CASSLLGQTYQETQYF
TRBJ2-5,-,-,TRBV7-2,TGTGCCAGTGTCGGTGGCCGAGAAGAGACCCAGTACTTC,CASVGGREETQYF
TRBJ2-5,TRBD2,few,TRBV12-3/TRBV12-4,TGTGCCAGCAGTTTACAGCGGGGTGTCCAAGAGACCCAGTACTTC,CASSLQRGVQETQYF
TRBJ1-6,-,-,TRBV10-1,TGCGCCAGCAGCATCGGATATTCTTCACCCCTCCACTTT,CASSIGYSSPLHF
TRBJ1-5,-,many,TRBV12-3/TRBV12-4,TGTGCCAGCAGTTTCGAGGGGGGTTACAATCAGCCCCAGCATTTT,CASSFEGGYNQPQHF
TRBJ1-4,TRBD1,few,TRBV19,TGTGCCAGTAGTAGACAGGGCGTTGAAAAACTGTTTTTT,CASSRQGVEKLFF
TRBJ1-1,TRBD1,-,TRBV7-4,TGTGCCAGCAGCCCGGGACAGGGAAAGACTGAAGCTTTCTTT,CASSPGQGKTEAFF
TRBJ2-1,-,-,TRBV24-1,TGTGCCACCAGTGATTCACCCACGGCAGACGACAATGAGCAGTTCTTC,CATSDSPTADDNEQFF
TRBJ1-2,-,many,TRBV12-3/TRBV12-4,TGTGCCAGCAGTTTTTGGGGTAGGAGCTACACCTTC,CASSFWGRSYTF